The subject of this entry is one TCR beta chain. This sample stems from a study of T cell responses to AZD1222 COVID-19 vaccine. TCRdb's copy holds only in-frame clones and misses some; the assay was immunoSEQ multiplex PCR. Of 130,000 to 150,000 clones listed, approximately 89% are singletons. From germline, CDR1 is MGHDK and CDR2 SYGVNS. The CDR3 is 12 amino acids. Trimming shortened V by 7 bases and J by 2 bases, and 7 bases separated the two germline ends. This TCR came from an adult in good health. The rearrangement links TRBV25-1 to TRBJ2-3, with D possibly TRBD1 on 5 matching bases. This specimen was peripheral blood, taken on day 0 of AZD1222 vaccination. The CDR3 bases are TGTGCCAGCACAGGGTACACAGATACGCAGTATTTT. It specifies CASTGYTDTQYF.